This entry lists 32 T cell receptor beta chains sequenced from one sample in a study of cytomegalovirus exposure and HLA in healthy donors. The PCR had 60 Vbeta and 13 Jbeta primers. Clones were sequenced by immunoSEQ multiplex PCR, and TCRdb holds only the in-frame ones, with some missing. The profile shows a few hundred thousand clones, roughly 75% of them singletons. Sequencing input: PBMCs. The receptors come from a woman in her thirties in good health and CMV-seronegative.

For the CDR3, the DNA is TGTGCCAGTAGTCTGGGACTAGCGGGAGCAGAAAATGAGCAGTTCTTC. Protein: CASSLGLAGAENEQFF. This chain connects TRBV19 to TRBJ2-1, with 14 positions matching TRBD2. Germline V gene data show CDR1 as LNHDA and CDR2 as SQIVND (reference sequence). The CDR3 has 16 amino acids. Trimming removed 5 bases from V and 7 bases from J; junction bases left unmatched: 7. Looking up the rest from reference TRBV19 and TRBJ2-1 gives the full variable domain: DGGITQSPKYLFRKEGQNVTLSCEQNLNHDAMYWYRQDPGQGLRLIYYSQIVNDFQKGDIAEGYSVSREKKESFPLTVTSAQKNPTAFYLCASSLGLAGAENEQFFGPGTRLTVL.

The chain is built from TRBV15 and TRBJ1-5, with a tentative D call TRBD1 (6 bases). Germline values: CDR1 LNHNV, CDR2 YYDKDF (reference sequence). V lost 5 bases and J 3 bases, leaving 17 bases between the germline ends. CDR3 size: 16 residues. In nucleotides, the CDR3 is TGTGCCACCAGCGCCCGTTCAGGGGCGCTCAATCAGCCCCAGCATTTT. Its protein is CATSARSGALNQPQHF.

The chain has TRBV2 and TRBJ2-1; 12 bases are shared with TRBD2. The CDR3 covers 15 residues. The germline V gene has CDR1 SNHLY and CDR2 FYNNEI. V was clipped by 6 bases and J by 8 bases; unmatched bases: 8. The DNA of the CDR3 is TGTGCCAGCAGACAACTAGCGGGAGGAGGTGATGAGCAGTTCTTC. Amino acid sequence: CASRQLAGGGDEQFF.

In its sample, this clone was seen a few times. V and J are TRBV12-5 and TRBJ1-4; the D is unclear. From germline, CDR1 is LGHNT and CDR2 FRNRAP. This CDR3 spans 15 amino acids. V lost 3 bases and J 0 bases, leaving 8 bases between the germline ends. CDR3 protein: CASGFDTATNEKLFF. In DNA form, the CDR3 reads TGTGCTAGTGGTTTCGACACTGCAACTAATGAAAAACTGTTTTTT.

This clone appeared a few times. The chain has TRBV6-4 and TRBJ2-1, with 9 bases aligning to TRBD1. CDR1 and CDR2 (germline): MRHNA, SNTAGT. The CDR3 totals 16 residues. The junction had 10 bases not matched to a gene; V was cut back by 9 bases and J by 1 base. CDR3 DNA sequence: TGTGCCAGTCCTGTAGTGGACAGGGGTTCCTACAATGAGCAGTTCTTC. Its translation: CASPVVDRGSYNEQFF.

In this sample, this clone turned up a few times. The chain is built from TRBV19 and TRBJ1-1, with D unclear. With 4 bases removed from V and 1 base from J, the gap between germline ends came to 10 bases. This CDR3 contains 14 residues. The germline CDR1 and CDR2 sequences are LNHDA and SQIVND (reference sequence). CDR3: CASSKTRQNTEAFF. The CDR3 bases are TGTGCCAGTAGTAAGACACGCCAGAACACTGAAGCTTTCTTT.

About this clone itself: At one boundary the junction diverges from the germline segment, which might be a read error. The chain joins TRBV7-9 to TRBJ2-6, with D uncertain. Germline V gene data show CDR1 as SEHNR and CDR2 as FQNEAQ (reference sequence). The CDR3 has 15 residues. As DNA, the CDR3 is TGTTCCAGCAGCTTAGACGGCTCTGGGGCCAACGTCCTGACTTTC. Translating gives CSSSLDGSGANVLTF.

Only a few counts were recorded for this clone. The genes are TRBV10-3 and TRBJ1-1; possibly TRBD1 for D (5 bases). Germline CDR1 reads ENHRY; CDR2 reads SYGVKD. The CDR3 covers 15 residues. The V end lost 9 bases, the J end lost 2 bases, and 19 bases lay between the germline ends. For the CDR3, the DNA is TGTGCCATGAAAGAGGAGGGGACGGGAAACACTGAAGCTTTCTTT. It yields the protein CAMKEEGTGNTEAFF.

The chain recombines TRBV18 with TRBJ2-3; 10 bases fit TRBD1. The length of the CDR3 is 15 residues. Germline lookup yields CDR1 KGHSH and CDR2 LQKENI. V lost 3 bases and J lost 1; bases outside the gene matches: 1. In nucleotides, the CDR3 is TGTGCCAGCTCACCTGGGACAGGGGGCACAGATACGCAGTATTTT. Translation: CASSPGTGGTDTQYF.

The chain combines TRBV19 with TRBJ2-2; tentative D call: TRBD1 (5 bases). Germline CDR1 LNHDA, CDR2 SQIVND (reference sequence). The ends were cut back, 3 bases at V and 2 bases at J, with 10 bases in the middle. This CDR3 is built from 15 residues. DNA for the CDR3: TGTGCCAGTAGTATTCTGACAGATAACACCGGGGAGCTGTTTTTT. Translating it yields CASSILTDNTGELFF.

This clone was recorded only once. This chain links TRBV29-1 with TRBJ2-3, with 8 bases fitting TRBD1. This CDR3 has 15 residues. Germline loops: CDR1 SQVTM, CDR2 ANQGSEA. Trimming took 3 bases from V and 4 from J; bases not matched to a gene: 9. Written as DNA, the CDR3 is TGCAGCGTTGAGCGTCGGGACAGGCGCCCAGATACGCAGTATTTT. Amino acids: CSVERRDRRPDTQYF.

This chain links TRBV4-1 with TRBJ1-2; D not resolved. The CDR3 runs to 15 residues. V was trimmed by 1 base and J by 6 bases, leaving 15 bases between them. Germline V gives CDR1 MGHRA, CDR2 YSYEKL. The CDR3 region has the DNA TGCGCCAGCAGCCAAGGGACTCAGCCCTATGATGGCTACACCTTC. Protein: CASSQGTQPYDGYTF.

The rearrangement joins TRBV5-1 to TRBJ1-6; 10 bases map to TRBD1. The CDR3 spans 15 residues. CDR1 is SGHRS, CDR2 YFSETQ, per germline. J lost 12 bases, V lost 4 bases, and 10 bases had no gene match. The CDR3 DNA reads as TGCGCCAGCAGCCCAAGGGACAGGGGAGGTTTACCCCTCCACTTT. Its translation is CASSPRDRGGLPLHF.

This clone has only one observation. The sample holds other DNA sequences that translate to the same CDR3. This sequence joins TRBV10-2 and TRBJ2-3, with D possibly being TRBD2 (5 bases). Between the trimmed V and J ends, which lost 2 bases and 5 bases, there was a span of 5 bases. This CDR3 comprises 12 residues. CDR1 and CDR2 (germline): WSHSY, SAAADI. The CDR3 coding sequence is TGCGCCAGCAGTGAGCGGGGAGATACGCAGTATTTT. Translated: CASSERGDTQYF.

The V and J genes are TRBV7-6 and TRBJ2-1; possible D gene TRBD2, 5 bases. This CDR3 is 15 amino acids long. Germline V gene data show CDR1 as SGHVS and CDR2 as FNYEAQ. With 2 bases removed from V and 5 bases from J, the gap between germline ends came to 13 bases. The CDR3 DNA is TGTGCCAGCAGCTTAAGGGTGAGGGCCCACAATGAGCAGTTCTTC. It yields the protein CASSLRVRAHNEQFF.

Turning to this clone: Relative to the germline gene, one junction end is altered; a read error may explain this. The rearrangement links TRBV11-3 to TRBJ2-5, with 14 bases matching TRBD2. This CDR3 has 17 residues. Germline V gives CDR1 SGHNT, CDR2 YENEEA. The CDR3 loop reads CGSSPGTSGGYEETQYF. The CDR3 bases are TGTGGCAGCAGCCCTGGGACTAGCGGGGGCTACGAAGAGACCCAGTACTTC.

The J gene is TRBJ2-7, the V gene TRBV5-1; weak D call: TRBD1 (6 bases). Per germline, CDR1 SGHRS and CDR2 YFSETQ. CDR3 length equals 14 residues. Trimming took 1 base from V and 7 from J, leaving 15 bases between them. DNA for the CDR3: TGCGCCAGCAGCTTGTCTACAGGGAAGGGTGAGCAGTACTTC. Translating it yields CASSLSTGKGEQYF.

This clone came up a few times. The chain uses TRBV6-8 and TRBJ1-6, with TRBD1 identical over 7 bases. The V gene's germline CDR1 is MNHGY and CDR2 SAAAGT. With 5 bases clipped from V and 10 bases from J, the junction kept 8 bases outside the gene matches. This CDR3 has 14 amino acids. The CDR3 coding sequence is TGTGCCAGCAGTGAAGGCCAGGGGGTCTCACCCCTCCACTTT. It is translated as CASSEGQGVSPLHF.

This chain joins TRBV29-1 and TRBJ2-3, with 10 bases that match TRBD2. V lost 0 bases to trimming and J lost 4 bases; unmatched junction nucleotides: 19. The CDR3 consists of 20 residues. Germline V CDR1 and CDR2: SQVTM, ANQGSEA. CDR3 sequence: CSVEDLDNNLAGVGPDTQYF. The DNA for the CDR3 is TGCAGCGTTGAAGATTTGGATAATAATCTAGCGGGAGTGGGGCCAGATACGCAGTATTTT.

As concerns this clone: Since the CDR3 does not end with the conserved phenylalanine or tryptophan, this likely comes from a read error. This chain uses TRBV19 with TRBJ1-1, with TRBD1 identical over 7 bases. V trimming: 10 bases; J trimming: 6 bases; junction bases outside the gene matches: 14. Germline loops: CDR1 LNHDA, CDR2 SQIVND (reference sequence). The CDR3 has 14 residues. CDR3 amino acids: CATGFRGEVAEAFC. The CDR3 DNA is TGTGCCACAGGTTTCAGGGGGGAGGTCGCTGAAGCTTTCTGT.

The table lists this clone with a few counts. V usage is TRBV10-3 and J usage is TRBJ1-5; perhaps TRBD1 as D (5 bases). Germline V gene sequence: CDR1 ENHRY, CDR2 SYGVKD. Between the trimmed V and J ends, which lost 4 bases and 9 bases, there was a span of 13 bases. This CDR3 is 13 amino acids long. The CDR3 bases are TGTGCCATCAGTGGACAGTACGACGGGCCCCAGCATTTT. It specifies CAISGQYDGPQHF.

The V and J genes are TRBV10-2 and TRBJ2-1, with a tentative D call TRBD2 (5 bases). There are 11 residues in the CDR3. Germline lookup yields CDR1 WSHSY and CDR2 SAAADI. Trimming removed 10 bases from V and 6 bases from J, with 10 bases in between. The CDR3 nucleotides read TGCGCCACCTTACTAGGCAATGAGCAGTTCTTC. It specifies CATLLGNEQFF.

The J gene is TRBJ2-5, the V gene TRBV6-1, with a weak D call TRBD2 (5 bases). With 3 bases removed from V and 5 bases from J, the gap between germline ends came to 19 bases. The CDR3 loop spans 16 amino acids. From germline, CDR1 is MNHNS and CDR2 SASEGT. The CDR3 sequence is CASSDPRDLSMETQYF. In nucleotides, the CDR3 is TGTGCCAGCAGTGACCCCCGGGATCTGTCTATGGAGACCCAGTACTTC.

The rearrangement joins TRBV19 to TRBJ1-1; 7 nucleotides agree with TRBD1. Trimming cost V 3 bases and J 5 bases; bases outside gene matches: 9. The germline gives CDR1 LNHDA, CDR2 SQIVND (reference sequence). The length of the CDR3 is 15 residues. This CDR3 reads CASSILRTGVTEAFF. The CDR3 DNA reads TGTGCCAGTAGTATCCTACGAACAGGGGTAACTGAAGCTTTCTTT.

The chain employs TRBV7-8 and TRBJ2-7; 8 bases are shared with TRBD1. V shed 5 bases, J shed 2 bases, and the junction held 11 bases outside the gene matches. CDR3 length: 16 amino acids. The V gene's germline CDR1 is SGHVS and CDR2 FQNEAQ. The DNA for the CDR3 is TGTGCCAGCAGCACGATCAGGGGGCGCCTTACCTACGAGCAGTACTTC. It yields the protein CASSTIRGRLTYEQYF. Variable domain in full (rest from reference TRBV7-8 and TRBJ2-7): GAGVSQSPRYKVAKRGQDVALRCDPISGHVSLFWYQQALGQGPEFLTYFQNEAQLDKSGLPSDRFFAERPEGSVSTLKIQRTQQEDSAVYLCASSTIRGRLTYEQYFGPGTRLTVT.

On this clone itself: At one of its ends the junction is not consistent with the germline gene, which may arise from a read error. This chain uses TRBV9 with TRBJ2-1; maybe TRBD2 (5 bases). CDR1 is SGDLS and CDR2 is YYNGEE in the germline V gene. This CDR3 has 17 residues. As DNA, the CDR3 is TGTGTCAGCAGCGTAAACCTGCGGGCGAGCTCCTACAATGAGCAGTTCTTC. It is translated as CVSSVNLRASSYNEQFF. Complete variable domain (other parts from reference TRBV9 and TRBJ2-1): DSGVTQTPKHLITATGQRVTLRCSPRSGDLSVYWYQQSLDQGLQFLIQYYNGEERAKGNILERFSAQQFPDLHSELNLSSLELGDSALYFCVSSVNLRASSYNEQFFGPGTRLTVL.

The gene calls are TRBV29-1 and TRBJ2-1; D gene unclear. The CDR3 is 11 amino acids. Germline V gene data show CDR1 as SQVTM and CDR2 as ANQGSEA. V shed 2 bases and J shed 8 bases, with 7 bases lying between them. Here the CDR3 reads CSVELGDEQFF. CDR3 sequence (DNA): TGCAGCGTTGAACTGGGCGATGAGCAGTTCTTC.

The chain's CDR3 is CASSQMGELTEAFF. The CDR3 DNA sequence: TGTGCCAGCAGCCAAATGGGAGAACTCACTGAAGCTTTCTTT. The chain carries TRBV16 and TRBJ1-1; no clear D gene. The CDR3 runs 14 residues. V was shortened by 2 bases and J by 4 bases, with 11 bases between the two germline ends. Per the germline V gene, CDR1 is KGHSY and CDR2 is FQNENV. The complete variable domain, with remaining parts taken from reference TRBV16 and TRBJ1-1, reads GEEVAQTPKHLVRGEGQKAKLYCAPIKGHSYVFWYQQVLKNEFKFLISFQNENVFDETGMPKERFSAKCLPNSPCSLEIQATKLEDSAVYFCASSQMGELTEAFFGQGTRLTVV.

The chain joins TRBV9 to TRBJ2-1; a possible D gene is TRBD1 (7 bases). With 0 bases removed from V and 5 bases from J, the gap between germline ends came to 12 bases. CDR1 is SGDLS, CDR2 YYNGEE, per germline. The CDR3 has 15 residues. CDR3 sequence: CASSVGRGHNNEQFF. Here the CDR3 DNA reads TGTGCCAGCAGCGTAGGGAGGGGGCACAACAATGAGCAGTTCTTC.

This clone was detected once. J is TRBJ2-3 and V is TRBV7-9; 8 positions agree with TRBD2. Losses at the gene ends were 6 bases for V and 1 base for J; bases not matched to a gene: 6. Per the germline V gene, CDR1 is SEHNR and CDR2 is FQNEAQ (reference sequence). CDR3 length: 15 residues. The DNA for the CDR3 is TGTGCCAGCAGTTATACTAGCGGACGCACAGATACGCAGTATTTT. Amino acids: CASSYTSGRTDTQYF.

This chain connects TRBV7-9 to TRBJ1-2; D may be TRBD1 (5 bases). CDR3 length equals 17 residues. Per germline, CDR1 SEHNR and CDR2 FQNEAQ (reference sequence). V dropped 8 bases and J dropped 4 bases, with 26 bases sitting between them. The CDR3 DNA reads as TGTGCCAGCTCCCCGCTAATCGGGAGGGGAGTGAGCTATGGCTACACCTTC. Encoded protein: CASSPLIGRGVSYGYTF.

This chain's CDR3 is CASSPLPGEGDSNQPQHF. DNA for the CDR3: TGCGCCAGCAGCCCCCTCCCGGGGGAGGGGGATAGCAATCAGCCCCAGCATTTT. The chain recombines TRBV5-1 with TRBJ1-5, with TRBD1 as a possible D gene (6 bases). Germline values: CDR1 SGHRS, CDR2 YFSETQ. CDR3 size: 18 residues. V was pared by 4 bases and J by 0 bases, with 20 bases between.